The 21 T cell receptor beta chains below all came from one sample that was sequenced in a study of blood T cell repertoires in COVID-19. Measured with immunoSEQ multiplex PCR; TCRdb has only the in-frame clones, and not every one. In the table there are a few hundred thousand clones, roughly nine tenths of which are singletons. The sample was PBMCs or T cells enriched from blood (not recorded which). The receptors shown here come from a woman aged 18-29 years who had recovered from COVID-19.

The chain combines TRBV5-1 with TRBJ2-7; TRBD1 matches 8 bases. The V gene's germline CDR1 is SGHRS and CDR2 YFSETQ. This CDR3 contains 13 residues. V dropped 3 bases and J dropped 6; count of bases not matched to a gene: 5. DNA of the CDR3: TGCGCCAGCAGCTCTGTCGACAGGGGCGAGCAGTACTTC. Its protein is CASSSVDRGEQYF.

The gene calls are TRBV10-3 and TRBJ1-3, with 7 bases aligning to TRBD1. Per germline, CDR1 ENHRY and CDR2 SYGVKD. V was clipped by 8 bases and J by 0 bases; unmatched bases: 4. CDR3 length: 14 amino acids. In DNA, the CDR3 is TGTGCCATCGGGACAGACTCCTCTGGAAACACCATATATTTT. This codes for CAIGTDSSGNTIYF.

The J gene is TRBJ2-3, the V gene TRBV30; 12 nucleotides line up with TRBD2. Germline V lookup: CDR1 GTSNPN, CDR2 SVGIG (reference sequence). This CDR3 comprises 19 residues. Unmatched junction bases numbered 15, after V lost 3 bases and J lost 2 bases. The CDR3 reads CAWRETSGGTSFLTDTQYF. Here the CDR3 DNA reads TGTGCCTGGAGGGAGACTAGCGGGGGCACCTCCTTCCTCACAGATACGCAGTATTTT.

The chain carries TRBV29-1 and TRBJ1-1; D gene ambiguous. CDR3 length: 12 residues. CDR1 is SQVTM and CDR2 is ANQGSEA in the germline V gene. V was trimmed by 1 base and J by 5 bases, leaving 8 bases between them. The CDR3 loop reads CSVEGSGTEAFF. The CDR3 DNA is TGCAGCGTTGAAGGATCGGGGACTGAAGCTTTCTTT.

V gene TRBV2 combines with J gene TRBJ2-7, with 10 bases matching TRBD2. Trimming at V came to 8 bases and at J to 5 bases, leaving 9 bases not matched to a gene. CDR1 and CDR2 (germline): SNHLY, FYNNEI. The CDR3 runs 14 residues. The DNA of the CDR3 is TGTGCCAGCGGGTTAGCGGGGGGCATCGACGAGCAGTACTTC. Translating gives CASGLAGGIDEQYF.

This sequence joins TRBV7-2 and TRBJ2-7; tentative D call: TRBD2 (6 bases). The CDR3 extends over 14 amino acids. The V end was cut by 2 bases, the J end by 3 bases, with 11 bases between. Germline-derived CDR1 and CDR2 are SGHTA and FQGNSA. Written as DNA, the CDR3 is TGTGCCAGCAGCTTATATGGGGGACTCTACGAGCAGTACTTC. Translation gives CASSLYGGLYEQYF.

This clone was seen a few times. The chain is built from TRBV2 and TRBJ1-6; D gene unclear. Germline CDR1 reads SNHLY; CDR2 reads FYNNEI. V was clipped by 8 bases and J by 2 bases, with 7 bases between them. The CDR3 loop spans 13 amino acids. The CDR3 here is CASHGTYNSPLHF. As DNA, the CDR3 is TGTGCCAGCCACGGGACCTATAATTCACCCCTCCACTTT. The full variable domain, completed using reference TRBV2 and TRBJ1-6, is EPEVTQTPSHQVTQMGQEVILRCVPISNHLYFYWYRQILGQKVEFLVSFYNNEISEKSEIFDDQFSVERPDGSNFTLKIRSTKLEDSAMYFCASHGTYNSPLHFGNGTRLTVT.

J is TRBJ1-2 and V is TRBV7-9, with D maybe TRBD1 (6 bases). Germline CDR1 and CDR2: SEHNR and FQNEAQ (reference sequence). Deletions cut 3 bases from V and 5 bases from J, with 16 bases between. The CDR3 is made up of 15 amino acids. The CDR3 here is CASSLGHGPPYGYTF. The CDR3 DNA follows: TGTGCCAGCAGCTTGGGACACGGGCCACCGTATGGCTACACCTTC.

V usage is TRBV5-1 and J usage is TRBJ1-2, with a tentative D call TRBD1 (5 bases). V was pared by 4 bases and J by 0 bases, with 10 bases between. Looked up from germline, CDR1 is SGHRS and CDR2 is YFSETQ. The CDR3 covers 14 residues. The chain's CDR3 is CASSPGTTNYGYTF. CDR3 DNA sequence: TGCGCCAGCAGCCCAGGGACTACTAACTATGGCTACACCTTC. Combining the CDR3 with reference TRBV5-1 and TRBJ1-2 gives the whole variable domain KAGVTQTPRYLIKTRGQQVTLSCSPISGHRSVSWYQQTPGQGLQFLFEYFSETQRNKGNFPGRFSGRQFSNSRSEMNVSTLELGDSALYLCASSPGTTNYGYTFGSGTRLTVV.

The chain is built from TRBV7-6 and TRBJ2-3; TRBD2 is a possible D gene (5 bases). Trimming cost V 5 bases and J 5 bases, with 11 bases left between them. This CDR3 is built from 13 residues. Germline CDR1 SGHVS, CDR2 FNYEAQ. The CDR3 DNA sequence: TGTGCCAGCAGCCCTCCGGGGATAGATACGCAGTATTTT. Its translation is CASSPPGIDTQYF.

This chain joins TRBV6-6 and TRBJ1-5, with 10 bases lining up with TRBD1. Germline V gene sequence: CDR1 MNHNY, CDR2 SVGAGI (reference sequence). V gave up 5 bases and J gave up 7 bases; unmatched junction bases: 11. CDR3 size: 16 residues. The DNA for the CDR3 is TGTGCCAGCAGTCATGAGGGACAGGGGCCAGGACAGCCCCAGCATTTT. Translation gives CASSHEGQGPGQPQHF.

The rearrangement links TRBV19 to TRBJ1-1, with a tentative D call TRBD1 (6 bases). V was shortened by 5 bases and J by 1 base, with 17 bases between the two germline ends. The CDR3 sequence is 16 residues long. Germline assignment: CDR1 LNHDA and CDR2 SQIVND (reference sequence). CDR3 sequence: CASSSGGAGRNTEAFF. The DNA for the CDR3 is TGTGCCAGTAGTTCCGGGGGGGCAGGGAGGAACACTGAAGCTTTCTTT.

The chain joins TRBV19 to TRBJ2-1; D may be TRBD2 (6 bases). V shed 1 base and J shed 8 bases, with 12 bases lying between them. Germline CDR1 reads LNHDA; CDR2 reads SQIVND (reference sequence). The CDR3 loop spans 14 amino acids. Written as DNA, the CDR3 is TGTGCCAGTAGTATAGGTAGCGGCCGGGATGAGCAGTTCTTC. It translates to CASSIGSGRDEQFF.

J is TRBJ1-1 and V is TRBV30; D is perhaps TRBD1 (6 bases). The CDR3 totals 13 residues. V lost 6 bases, J lost 6 bases, and 17 bases lay in between. Germline V gene sequence: CDR1 GTSNPN, CDR2 SVGIG (reference sequence). CDR3 DNA: TGTGCCTGCCCAGACCATACAGGGCCTGAAGCTTTCTTT. The encoded protein is CACPDHTGPEAFF. Variable domain in full (rest from reference TRBV30 and TRBJ1-1): SQTIHQWPATLVQPVGSPLSLECTVEGTSNPNLYWYRQAAGRGLQLLFYSVGIGQISSEVPQNLSASRPQDRQFILSSKKLLLSDSGFYLCACPDHTGPEAFFGQGTRLTVV.

This chain links TRBV6-5 with TRBJ2-7; a possible D gene is TRBD1 (5 bases). The V gene's germline CDR1 is MNHEY and CDR2 SVGAGI. V was pared by 0 bases and J by 3 bases, with 15 bases between. The CDR3 spans 16 residues. CDR3 sequence: CASSYSGVGPIYEQYF. The CDR3 DNA sequence: TGTGCCAGCAGTTACTCAGGGGTAGGCCCCATCTACGAGCAGTACTTC.

This rearrangement joins TRBV19 to TRBJ1-1; 7 bases line up with TRBD1. Unmatched junction bases numbered 9, after V lost 0 bases and J lost 8 bases. This CDR3 comprises 15 residues. The germline V gene has CDR1 LNHDA and CDR2 SQIVND (reference sequence). The CDR3 bases are TGTGCCAGTAGTATAGATGATACAGGGGTGGTGGAAGCTTTCTTT. It codes for CASSIDDTGVVEAFF.

The chain carries TRBV3-1 (or the pseudogene TRBV3-2) and TRBJ2-3; a possible D gene is TRBD2 (7 bases). The CDR3 is 16 residues long. Germline V gene sequence: CDR1 LGHDT, CDR2 YNNKEL (reference sequence). Trimming pared 3 bases from V and 3 bases from J, leaving 16 bases between. This CDR3 reads CASSHLGGDRTDTQYF. CDR3 bases: TGTGCCAGCAGCCACCTAGGGGGGGATAGGACAGATACGCAGTATTTT.

The J gene is TRBJ2-7, the V gene TRBV7-9, with D possibly being TRBD1 (6 bases). CDR3 length: 16 residues. Trimming pared 3 bases from V and 3 bases from J, leaving 18 bases between. Per germline, CDR1 SEHNR and CDR2 FQNEAQ (reference sequence). In DNA form, the CDR3 reads TGTGCCAGCAGCTTGCCACCGGGACACGGATTCTACGAGCAGTACTTC. This codes for CASSLPPGHGFYEQYF. Variable domain in full (rest from reference TRBV7-9 and TRBJ2-7): DTGVSQNPRHKITKRGQNVTFRCDPISEHNRLYWYRQTLGQGPEFLTYFQNEAQLEKSRLLSDRFSAERPKGSFSTLEIQRTEQGDSAMYLCASSLPPGHGFYEQYFGPGTRLTVT.

The chain couples TRBV20-1 to TRBJ2-1; tentatively, D is TRBD2 (6 bases). CDR3 size: 17 residues. The V and J ends lost 3 bases and 11 bases respectively, with 29 bases between them. Germline V gene data show CDR1 as DFQATT and CDR2 as SNEGSKA (reference sequence). CDR3 residues: CSASISVGIDGGGKQFF. DNA of the CDR3: TGCAGTGCTAGTATCTCTGTGGGGATCGACGGGGGAGGTAAGCAGTTCTTC.

The chain has TRBV7-2 and TRBJ1-2, with no clear D. This CDR3 is 14 amino acids long. V was cut by 1 base and J by 3 bases, with 9 bases left in between. The germline V gene has CDR1 SGHTA and CDR2 FQGNSA. In nucleotides, the CDR3 is TGTGCCAGCAGCTTAGGATGGCAGGACTATGGCTACACCTTC. Its protein is CASSLGWQDYGYTF.

The CDR3 nucleotides read TGTGCCAGCAGCATACAGGGGCCACCCGGCTACACCTTC. As protein: CASSIQGPPGYTF. This sequence joins TRBV5-6 and TRBJ1-2; 7 bases match TRBD1. CDR1 is SGHDT, CDR2 YYEEEE, per germline. After removal of 4 bases from V and 8 bases from J, the junction contained 8 bases not matched to a gene. This CDR3 is built from 13 residues.